These 3 T cell receptor beta chains originate from one sample sequenced in a study of shared clonotypes between healthy human individuals. TCRdb's copy holds only in-frame clones and misses some; the assay was immunoSEQ multiplex PCR. The sample carries just over 2,000,000 clones, roughly 95% recorded once. Sequencing used naive CD4+ T cells sorted from blood. Regarding subset: CD45RA+ positively selected. These receptors were taken from a man in his late teens or twenties in good health.

V usage is TRBV7-2 and J usage is TRBJ2-1; D is ambiguous. This CDR3 has 12 amino acids. Trimming shortened V by 3 bases and J by 13 bases, and 13 bases separated the two germline ends. Germline lookup yields CDR1 SGHTA and CDR2 FQGNSA. The CDR3 nucleotides read TGTGCCAGCAGCTTTAACCTCCGGCTCCAGTTCTTC. This sequence encodes CASSFNLRLQFF.

This chain connects TRBV19 to TRBJ2-7, with 8 bases aligning to TRBD1. The CDR3 is 16 residues long. CDR1 LNHDA and CDR2 SQIVND come from the germline V gene (reference sequence). The J segment lost 5 bases and the V segment lost 8 bases, leaving 17 bases of the junction unmatched. As DNA, the CDR3 is TGTGCCAGTTCGCCCAAGTGGGGACAGGCCACTGACGAGCAGTACTTC. Translation gives CASSPKWGQATDEQYF.

The chain links TRBV6-5 to TRBJ2-1; possibly TRBD2 for D (7 bases). The V end was cut by 3 bases, the J end by 9 bases, with 12 bases between. Germline assignment: CDR1 MNHEY and CDR2 SVGAGI. The CDR3 runs to 13 residues. CDR3 protein: CASSYGGGGEQFF. The CDR3 region has the DNA TGTGCCAGCAGTTATGGCGGGGGCGGTGAGCAGTTCTTC.